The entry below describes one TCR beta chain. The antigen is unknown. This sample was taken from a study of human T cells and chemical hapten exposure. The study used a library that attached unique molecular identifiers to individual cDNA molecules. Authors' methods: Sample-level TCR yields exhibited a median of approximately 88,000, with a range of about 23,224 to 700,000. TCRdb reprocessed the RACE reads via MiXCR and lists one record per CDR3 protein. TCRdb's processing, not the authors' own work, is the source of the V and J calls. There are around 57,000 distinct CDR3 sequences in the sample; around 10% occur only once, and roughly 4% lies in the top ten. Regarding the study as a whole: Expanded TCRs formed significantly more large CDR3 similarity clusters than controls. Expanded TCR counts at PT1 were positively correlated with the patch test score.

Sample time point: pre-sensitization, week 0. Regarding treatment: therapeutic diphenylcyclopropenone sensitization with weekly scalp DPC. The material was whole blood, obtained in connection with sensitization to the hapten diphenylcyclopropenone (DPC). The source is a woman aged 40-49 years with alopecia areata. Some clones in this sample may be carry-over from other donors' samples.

The CDR3: CSVQGAYGYTF. CDR3 nucleotides: TGCAGCGTCCAAGGGGCCTATGGCTACACCTTC. The V gene is TRBV29-1, the J gene TRBJ1-2; TRBD1 might be the D (5 bases). This CDR3 comprises 11 residues. Germline CDR1 and CDR2: SQVTM and ANQGSEA. V was cut by 6 bases and J by 4 bases, with 9 bases left in between.